These 28 T cell receptor beta chains originate from one sample sequenced in a study of T cells in Graves' hyperthyroidism and ophthalmopathy (dated by TCRdb to between 2018 and 2021). The protocol used for the library was multiplex PCR. The data were produced on an Illumina HiSeq 2000. The TCR beta CDR3 regions were amplified from the RNA transcripts. For the first round of RT-PCR on the TCR CDR3, the HTBI primer set was used together with the Qiagen OneStep RT-PCR kit. The public reads were reprocessed in TCRdb via fastp at Q25 and MiXCR, keeping in-frame beta chains. Records with the same CDR3 protein are collapsed into one entry carrying the most frequent genes and DNA. This sample gives roughly 360,000 distinct CDR3 sequences in total; around an eighth of them show up just once. The top ten clonotypes cover less than 25% of the sample. The specimen was blood. These receptor sequences come from a man aged 30-40 years with Graves' hyperthyroidism that later progressed to Graves' ophthalmopathy.

This clonotype has more than one count but fewer than ten. The rearrangement links TRBV24-1 to TRBJ1-2, with a tentative D call TRBD1 (5 bases). This CDR3 is built from 12 residues. The germline gives CDR1 KGHDR, CDR2 SFDVKD. Between the trimmed V and J ends, which lost 7 bases and 6 bases, there was a span of 11 bases. CDR3 sequence (DNA): TGTGCCACCAGGGACACCGAGGATGGCTACACCTTC. Protein: CATRDTEDGYTF.

This clonotype was picked up one time. A clone one base away is much larger, so this may be a read error. The chain is built from TRBV28 and TRBJ1-5; possibly TRBD1 for D (6 bases). V was pared by 5 bases and J by 0 bases, with 14 bases between. CDR1 is MDHEN, CDR2 SYDVKM, per germline. This CDR3 comprises 16 residues. The chain's CDR3 is CASSQGTWGSNQPQHF. Here the CDR3 DNA reads TGTGCCAGCAGTCAAGGGACATGGGGTAGCAATCAGCCCCAGCATTTT. The whole variable domain, remainder taken from reference TRBV28 and TRBJ1-5, is DVKVTQSSRYLVKRTGEKVFLECVQDMDHENMFWYRQDPGLGLRLIYFSYDVKMKEKGDIPEGYSVSREKKERFSLILESASTNQTSMYLCASSQGTWGSNQPQHFGDGTRLSIL.

The table lists this clonotype with a few counts. The rearrangement links TRBV30 to TRBJ1-5; 7 bases match TRBD1. Losses at the gene ends were 0 bases for V and 2 bases for J; bases not matched to a gene: 7. Germline-derived CDR1 and CDR2 are GTSNPN and SVGIG (reference sequence). The CDR3 runs 16 residues. The CDR3 reads CAWSVFRGRGNQPQHF. Here the CDR3 DNA reads TGTGCCTGGAGTGTGTTTAGGGGGCGAGGCAATCAGCCCCAGCATTTT.

There are many counts of this clonotype. This chain connects TRBV11-3 to TRBJ2-1, with 9 bases matching TRBD1. CDR3 length: 14 amino acids. V lost 7 bases, J lost 7 bases, and 8 bases stayed unmatched. Germline CDR1 and CDR2: SGHNT and YENEEA. DNA of the CDR3: TGTGCCAGCATGACTCGGGACAGGGAAAATGAGCAGTTCTTC. This sequence encodes CASMTRDRENEQFF.

Points on this clonotype: One base away lies a much larger clone, so this may be a sequencing read error. In this CDR3 the conserved last residue, phenylalanine or tryptophan, is missing, so a read error is likely. V usage is TRBV24-1 and J usage is TRBJ2-1; D gene unclear. The CDR3 runs 15 residues. The V end lost 4 bases, the J end lost 0 bases, and 9 bases lay between the germline ends. CDR1 is KGHDR, CDR2 SFDVKD, per germline. The CDR3 region has the DNA TGTGCCACCAGTGACGCCGCTAGCTCCTACAATGAGCAGTTCCTC. Its protein product is CATSDAASSYNEQFL.

The chain is built from TRBV5-7 and TRBJ1-6; D gene unclear. TRBV5-7 is annotated as an ORF whose role is uncertain. The V and J ends lost 7 bases and 2 bases respectively, with 16 bases between them. The CDR3 spans 16 residues. The DNA for the CDR3 is TGTGCCAGCCGCCATGAGGGAGGCCCCTATAATTCACCCCTCCACTTT. Its protein product is CASRHEGGPYNSPLHF.

This clonotype showed up many times. The J gene is TRBJ1-5, the V gene TRBV27; D is perhaps TRBD1 (5 bases). CDR3 length equals 14 residues. Germline V gene data show CDR1 as MNHEY and CDR2 as SMNVEV (reference sequence). Trimming stripped 8 bases from V and 6 bases from J, with 17 bases between. The CDR3 bases are TGTGCCAGCTCCCTCGGGGGTTGGGGTCAGCCCCAGCATTTT. Translated: CASSLGGWGQPQHF.

In its sample, this clonotype was seen many times. The chain is built from TRBV6-1 and TRBJ1-1; D possibly corresponds to TRBD1 (5 bases). The CDR3 length is 14 residues. Germline assignment: CDR1 MNHNS and CDR2 SASEGT. V was pared by 8 bases and J by 7 bases, with 20 bases between. The CDR3 DNA follows: TGTGCCAGCTTTCGGACGGGGGGAGAAGATGAAGCTTTCTTT. Its protein product is CASFRTGGEDEAFF.

This clonotype was found a few times. The chain uses TRBV5-4 and TRBJ2-5; perhaps TRBD1 as D (6 bases). The CDR3 contains 15 residues. The V and J ends lost 1 base and 5 bases respectively, with 15 bases between them. The germline gives CDR1 SGHNT, CDR2 YYREEE (reference sequence). CDR3 residues: CASSLTGTVGETQYF. The CDR3 nucleotides are TGTGCCAGCAGCTTGACAGGGACGGTTGGGGAGACCCAGTACTTC. The full variable domain, completed using reference TRBV5-4 and TRBJ2-5, is ETGVTQSPTHLIKTRGQQVTLRCSSQSGHNTVSWYQQALGQGPQFIFQYYREEENGRGNFPPRFSGLQFPNYSSELNVNALELDDSALYLCASSLTGTVGETQYFGPGTRLLVL.

This clonotype was counted ten times or more. The V gene is TRBV5-1, the J gene TRBJ2-1; D is unresolved. Trimming took 2 bases from V and 8 from J, leaving 8 bases between them. The CDR3 contains 12 residues. Per germline, CDR1 SGHRS and CDR2 YFSETQ. Here the CDR3 reads CASSFTKDEQFF. The CDR3, as DNA: TGCGCCAGCAGCTTTACGAAGGATGAGCAGTTCTTC.

The chain is built from TRBV3-1 and TRBJ1-4; TRBD1 matches at 9 bases. The CDR3 has 15 amino acids. CDR1 is LGHDT and CDR2 is YNNKEL in the germline V gene (reference sequence). Losses at the gene ends were 2 bases for V and 5 bases for J; bases not matched to a gene: 3. CDR3 coding DNA: TGTGCCAGCAGCCAACGAGGGACAGGGAATGAAAAACTGTTTTTT. Translated, it gives CASSQRGTGNEKLFF.

This clonotype was recorded many times. The chain couples TRBV5-1 to TRBJ2-7; perhaps TRBD1 as D (5 bases). V dropped 8 bases and J dropped 2 bases, with 14 bases sitting between them. The germline gives CDR1 SGHRS, CDR2 YFSETQ. The CDR3 spans 13 residues. CDR3 coding DNA: TGCGCCAGTGCCGGGCCCAGGGCCTACGAGCAGTACTTC. Protein product: CASAGPRAYEQYF.

This clonotype appeared many times. This chain connects TRBV27 to TRBJ1-5; D gene uncertain. The CDR3 length is 14 residues. The germline gives CDR1 MNHEY, CDR2 SMNVEV (reference sequence). Trimming pared 5 bases from V and 1 base from J, leaving 9 bases between. In DNA form, the CDR3 reads TGTGCCAGCAGTAAGGGTATGAGCAATCAGCCCCAGCATTTT. Its translation: CASSKGMSNQPQHF.

Many counts were recorded for this clonotype. The chain carries TRBV12-3 or TRBV12-4 and TRBJ1-5; D is uncertain. The germline V and J ends were trimmed by 6 bases and 7 bases, with 19 bases remaining between them. The CDR3 runs 15 residues. CDR3 sequence: CASSRPGTREQPQHF. The CDR3 bases are TGTGCCAGCAGCCGGCCGGGAACGCGGGAACAGCCCCAGCATTTT.

Many counts were recorded for this clonotype. This sequence joins TRBV5-1 and TRBJ2-7; D unresolved. Trimming stripped 4 bases from V and 5 bases from J, with 19 bases between. The CDR3 extends over 15 amino acids. Germline CDR1 and CDR2: SGHRS and YFSETQ. For the CDR3, the DNA is TGCGCCAGCAGCATGTCTGGACGAACCCTAGACGAGCAGTACTTC. This gives the protein CASSMSGRTLDEQYF.

This clonotype was recorded many times. This sequence joins TRBV9 and TRBJ1-1; a weak D match, TRBD1 (6 bases). Germline CDR1 SGDLS, CDR2 YYNGEE. Trimming shortened V by 3 bases and J by 5 bases, and 17 bases separated the two germline ends. This CDR3 comprises 15 residues. CDR3 nucleotides: TGTGCCAGCAGCGCCGGGGGCTTAACGCAGACTGAAGCTTTCTTT. It yields the protein CASSAGGLTQTEAFF.

This clonotype was counted at least ten times. The chain combines TRBV7-2 with TRBJ1-1; no firm D call. The V end was cut by 11 bases, the J end by 3 bases, with 16 bases between. Germline V CDR1 and CDR2: SGHTA, FQGNSA. This CDR3 is 13 amino acids long. This CDR3 is CALARDTDTEAFF. The CDR3 DNA reads TGTGCCCTTGCGAGGGATACGGACACTGAAGCTTTCTTT. Using reference TRBV7-2 and TRBJ1-1 for the parts outside the CDR3, the full variable domain is GAGVSQSPSNKVTEKGKDVELRCDPISGHTALYWYRQSLGQGLEFLIYFQGNSAPDKSGLPSDRFSAERTGGSVSTLTIQRTQQEDSAVYLCALARDTDTEAFFGQGTRLTVV.

This sequence joins TRBV6-1 and TRBJ1-3, with D uncertain. V was cut by 2 bases and J by 0 bases, with 11 bases left in between. Looked up from germline, CDR1 is MNHNS and CDR2 is SASEGT. The CDR3 runs 16 residues. CDR3 bases: TGTGCCAGCAGTGAAAACTCGGCCAACTCTGGAAACACCATATATTTT. It translates to CASSENSANSGNTIYF.

The table lists this clonotype with many counts. The chain combines TRBV12-3 or TRBV12-4 with TRBJ2-2, with a tentative D call TRBD1 (5 bases). V was trimmed by 2 bases and J by 0 bases, leaving 13 bases between them. The CDR3 consists of 17 residues. For the CDR3, the DNA is TGTGCCAGCAGTTTACGCCTTGGGGCATCGAACACCGGGGAGCTGTTTTTT. Translation: CASSLRLGASNTGELFF.

The genes are TRBV24-1 and TRBJ2-5; TRBD2 aligns across 7 bases. J lost 0 bases, V lost 6 bases, and 3 bases had no gene match. The CDR3 is 14 residues long. The germline V gene has CDR1 KGHDR and CDR2 SFDVKD. The CDR3 here is CATSSGTNQETQYF. In DNA form, the CDR3 reads TGTGCCACCAGTTCCGGGACTAACCAAGAGACCCAGTACTTC.

There are many counts of this clonotype. This chain links TRBV20-1 with TRBJ1-2; the D gene is possibly TRBD1 (6 bases). The CDR3 has 13 residues. V was pared by 0 bases and J by 8 bases, with 13 bases between. CDR1 DFQATT and CDR2 SNEGSKA come from the germline V gene (reference sequence). This CDR3 reads CSARDTGRQGYTF. The CDR3 DNA sequence: TGCAGTGCTAGAGATACAGGGCGTCAAGGCTACACCTTC.

This clonotype was seen many times. This rearrangement joins TRBV11-2 to TRBJ2-1, with unresolved D. Germline assignment: CDR1 SGHAT and CDR2 FQNNGV. The CDR3 runs 18 residues. Trimming took off 4 bases at V and 2 bases at J, with 21 bases between the two ends. In nucleotides, the CDR3 is TGTGCCAGCAGCTCGATCCACACGGGTCGAAGGACCTACAATGAGCAGTTCTTC. It yields the protein CASSSIHTGRRTYNEQFF.

The chain's CDR3 is CSAPGDNTGELFF. The DNA for the CDR3 is TGCAGCGCCCCCGGGGATAACACCGGGGAGCTGTTTTTT. The chain joins TRBV29-1 to TRBJ2-2; weak D call: TRBD2 (5 bases). Trimming removed 7 bases at V and 2 bases at J, with 11 bases between. The CDR3 is 13 residues long. Per the germline V gene, CDR1 is SQVTM and CDR2 is ANQGSEA.

The chain joins TRBV5-1 to TRBJ2-7; D might be TRBD1 (6 bases). Germline V gene data show CDR1 as SGHRS and CDR2 as YFSETQ. The V end was cut by 0 bases, the J end by 0 bases, with 13 bases between. The CDR3 sequence is 16 residues long. The CDR3 reads CASSLEATGNSYEQYF. The DNA for the CDR3 is TGCGCCAGCAGCTTGGAAGCCACAGGGAACTCCTACGAGCAGTACTTC.

The chain uses TRBV4-1 and TRBJ2-7, with TRBD1 matching over 8 bases. Germline trimming cut 0 bases from V and 4 bases from J; bases unmatched to any gene: 11. Per the germline V gene, CDR1 is MGHRA and CDR2 is YSYEKL. This CDR3 spans 17 amino acids. The CDR3 DNA reads as TGCGCCAGCAGCCAAGATCTCCGGACAGGGAAGGTGTACGAGCAGTACTTC. It encodes CASSQDLRTGKVYEQYF.

This clonotype was detected ten times or more. The gene calls are TRBV5-5 and TRBJ1-1; D remains unclear. Trimming stripped 0 bases from V and 0 bases from J, with 9 bases between. The length of the CDR3 is 15 residues. Germline lookup yields CDR1 SGHKS and CDR2 YYEKEE (reference sequence). The CDR3 sequence: CASSLAVRLNTEAFF. The CDR3 bases are TGTGCCAGCAGCTTGGCGGTCCGATTGAACACTGAAGCTTTCTTT.

The CDR3 here is CSVEGRARLQETQYF. The CDR3 region has the DNA TGCAGCGTTGAGGGGAGGGCCCGACTCCAAGAGACCCAGTACTTC. J is TRBJ2-5 and V is TRBV29-1; 7 nucleotides match TRBD2. The germline CDR1 and CDR2 sequences are SQVTM and ANQGSEA. This CDR3 contains 15 residues. Trimming removed 3 bases from V and 1 base from J; junction bases left unmatched: 8.

This clonotype came up a few times. Mismatch with germline at one junction end may stem from a read error. This chain uses TRBV6-2 or TRBV6-3 with TRBJ1-2; D unclear. The CDR3 runs to 15 residues. Germline V gene lookup returns CDR1 MNHEY and CDR2 SVGEGT. The CDR3 region has the DNA TGTGCCAGCAGCGACGGGCTCGGAGCTAACTATGACTACACCTTC. The encoded protein is CASSDGLGANYDYTF.